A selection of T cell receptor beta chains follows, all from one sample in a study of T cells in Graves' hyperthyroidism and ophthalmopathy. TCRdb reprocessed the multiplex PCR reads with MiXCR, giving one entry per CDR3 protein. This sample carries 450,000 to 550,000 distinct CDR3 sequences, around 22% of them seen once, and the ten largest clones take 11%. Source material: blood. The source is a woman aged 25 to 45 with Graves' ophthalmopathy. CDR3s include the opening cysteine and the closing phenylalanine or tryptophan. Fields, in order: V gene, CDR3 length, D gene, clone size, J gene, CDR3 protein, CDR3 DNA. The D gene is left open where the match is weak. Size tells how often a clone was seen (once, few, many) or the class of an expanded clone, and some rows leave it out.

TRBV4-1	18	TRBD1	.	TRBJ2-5	CASSQDRLVRTGEETQYF	TGCGCCAGCAGCCAAGATCGTTTAGTTCGGACAGGGGAAGAGACCCAGTACTTC
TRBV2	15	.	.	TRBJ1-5	CASSGEPIGYQPQHF	TGTGCCAGCAGTGGAGAGCCTATAGGGTATCAGCCCCAGCATTTT
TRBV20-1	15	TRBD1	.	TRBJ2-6	CSASDRVSGANVLTF	TGCAGTGCTTCCGACAGGGTTTCAGGGGCCAACGTCCTGACTTTC
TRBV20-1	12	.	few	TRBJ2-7	CSARPWGHEQYF	TGCAGTGCTAGGCCATGGGGTCACGAGCAGTACTTC
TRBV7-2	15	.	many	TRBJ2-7	CASSFRAGQSYEQYF	TGTGCCAGCAGCTTCAGGGCGGGACAGTCCTACGAGCAGTACTTC
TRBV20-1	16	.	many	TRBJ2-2	CSARDIGESNTGELFF	TGCAGTGCTAGAGACATCGGGGAATCGAACACCGGGGAGCTGTTTTTT
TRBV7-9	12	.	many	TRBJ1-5	CASSLTGQPQHF	TGTGCCAGCAGTTTAACAGGTCAGCCCCAGCATTTT
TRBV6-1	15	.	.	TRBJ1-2	CASRRTGVANYGYTF	TGTGCCAGCAGGCGTACAGGAGTAGCTAACTATGGCTACACCTTC
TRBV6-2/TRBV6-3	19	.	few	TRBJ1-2	CASSYSSLVVGATNYGYTF	TGTGCCAGCAGTTACTCGAGTCTGGTGGTGGGGGCTACTAACTATGGCTACACCTTC
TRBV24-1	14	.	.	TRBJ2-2	CATSDLSDTGGLFF	TGTGCCACCAGTGATTTGAGCGACACCGGGGGGCTGTTTTTT
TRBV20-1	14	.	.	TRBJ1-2	CSARDRGGGYGYTF	TGCAGTGCTAGAGATAGGGGAGGAGGCTATGGCTACACCTTC
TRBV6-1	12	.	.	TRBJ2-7	CASSQSGNEQYF	TGTGCCAGCAGCCAGTCAGGGAACGAGCAGTACTTC
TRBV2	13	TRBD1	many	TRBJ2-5	CAKQGPNQETQYF	TGTGCCAAACAGGGGCCCAACCAAGAGACCCAGTACTTC
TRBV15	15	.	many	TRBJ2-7	CATSRKRQESYEQYF	TGTGCCACCAGCAGAAAGCGACAGGAGAGCTACGAGCAGTACTTC
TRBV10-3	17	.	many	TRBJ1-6	CAISESGQRSANSPLHF	TGTGCCATCAGTGAGTCCGGGCAGAGGTCGGCGAATTCACCCCTCCACTTT
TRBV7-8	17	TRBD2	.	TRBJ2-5	CASSHELAGGPGETQYF	TGTGCCAGCAGCCATGAACTAGCGGGAGGGCCTGGGGAGACCCAGTACTTC
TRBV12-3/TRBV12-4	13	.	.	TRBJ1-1	CASSSPPFAEAFF	TGTGCCAGCAGTTCCCCCCCTTTCGCTGAAGCTTTCTTT
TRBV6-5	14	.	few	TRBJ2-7	CASSLRDDSYEQYF	TGTGCCAGCAGTTTACGGGACGACTCCTACGAGCAGTACTTC
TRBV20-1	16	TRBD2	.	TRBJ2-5	CSARDYLSGSQETQYF	TGCAGTGCTAGAGACTACCTTAGCGGGAGCCAAGAGACCCAGTACTTC
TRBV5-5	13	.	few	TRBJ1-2	CASSLNTDYGYTF	TGTGCCAGCAGCTTGAACACCGACTATGGCTACACCTTC